A selection of T cell receptor beta chains follows, all from one sample in a study of beta chain features in type 1 diabetes. Repertoires were generated with immunoSEQ multiplex PCR, while TCRdb's copy carries only in-frame clones and drops some. This table has 680,000 or so clones, around 16% appearing once. The sequenced sample was naive CD4+ T cells from blood. These receptor sequences come from a man younger than 35 in good health. Each CDR3 is given with its conserved first and last residue. D genes are given only for firm matches. A row's size may be missing; if present it is once, few, many or a size class.

j_call d_call clone_size v_call cdr3_aa cdr3_nt
TRBJ2-5 TRBD2 few TRBV9 CASSVAGGPVGTQYF TGTGCCAGCAGCGTAGCGGGAGGGCCGGTGGGGACCCAGTACTTC
TRBJ1-5 . few TRBV30 CAWSVRPWSNQPQHF TGTGCCTGGAGTGTACGCCCTTGGAGCAATCAGCCCCAGCATTTT
TRBJ1-5 . . TRBV6-1 CASSVHGGANQPQHF TGTGCCAGCAGTGTTCACGGAGGGGCCAATCAGCCCCAGCATTTT
TRBJ2-7 TRBD1 . TRBV18 CASSPGQGEGYEQYF TGTGCCAGCTCACCAGGACAGGGTGAAGGCTACGAGCAGTACTTC
TRBJ2-7 TRBD1 . TRBV30 CAWSGKTGTKGEYEQYF TGTGCCTGGAGTGGAAAGACAGGGACGAAAGGGGAATACGAGCAGTACTTC
TRBJ1-1 . few TRBV19 CASSIDRDTEAFF TGTGCCAGTAGTATAGACAGGGATACTGAAGCTTTCTTT
TRBJ2-6 . . TRBV7-9 CASRPPYGPAASGANVLTF TGTGCCAGCAGGCCACCTTACGGGCCCGCAGCGTCTGGGGCCAACGTCCTGACTTTC
TRBJ1-4 TRBD1 . TRBV7-9 CASNQIGTGKDEKLFF TGTGCCAGCAATCAGATAGGGACAGGGAAAGATGAAAAACTGTTTTTT
TRBJ1-2 . . TRBV4-2 CASSQALTLSGYTF TGTGCCAGCAGCCAAGCACTAACCCTTAGTGGCTACACCTTC
TRBJ1-2 . . TRBV9 CASSVVGWTGYTF TGTGCCAGCAGCGTAGTGGGATGGACAGGCTACACCTTC
TRBJ2-7 TRBD2 . TRBV7-2 CASSLGSGLAGVNEQYF TGTGCCAGCAGCTTAGGATCTGGTCTAGCGGGAGTAAACGAGCAGTACTTC
TRBJ1-2 . . TRBV7-9 CASIPPTVPGYGYTF TGTGCCAGCATCCCTCCTACAGTACCCGGCTATGGCTACACCTTC
TRBJ2-7 . . TRBV28 CASSLSAGIHYEQYF TGTGCCAGCAGTTTATCAGCAGGGATTCACTACGAGCAGTACTTC
TRBJ2-5 TRBD1 few TRBV5-6 CASSLVGTEETQYF TGTGCCAGCAGCTTGGTAGGGACAGAAGAGACCCAGTACTTC
TRBJ2-7 TRBD2 few TRBV19 CASRRTSGNEQYF TGTGCCAGTAGGAGGACTAGCGGTAACGAGCAGTACTTC
TRBJ1-1 TRBD1 few TRBV7-3 CASLKDRATEAFF TGTGCCAGCCTAAAGGACAGGGCCACTGAAGCTTTCTTT
TRBJ2-7 . few TRBV27 CASSLMGRGAMYF TGTGCCAGCAGTTTAATGGGCAGGGGGGCCATGTACTTC
TRBJ1-4 . few TRBV4-3 CASSPGEKLFF TGCGCCAGCAGCCCGGGAGAAAAACTGTTTTTT